The 15 T cell receptor beta chains below all came from one sample that was sequenced in a study of T cells after posttransplantation cyclophosphamide. Method: immunoSEQ multiplex PCR; TCRdb's copy keeps in-frame clones and lacks some. The repertoire includes 35,000 to 45,000 clones, 78% of them detected once, and 6.5% to 9.5% sits in the top ten. A marrow graft followed busulfan-fludarabine conditioning, with cyclophosphamide on days +3 and +4. The specimen comprised CD4+ T cells sorted from blood, sampled 1,700 to 2,000 days after a stem cell transplant with posttransplant cyclophosphamide. These receptors all come from a female patient aged 40 to 55 who received an allogeneic stem cell transplant from a related donor, was CMV-positive, and had no GVHD. The T cells may come from the graft donor.

The V call is TRBV7-3, the J call TRBJ2-3; unclear D gene. Trimming cost V 1 base and J 3 bases, with 8 bases left between them. Germline CDR1 reads SGHTA; CDR2 reads FQGTGA. This CDR3 is 14 amino acids long. The CDR3 sequence: CASSLRGVTDTQYF. Here the CDR3 DNA reads TGTGCCAGCAGCTTAAGAGGAGTTACAGATACGCAGTATTTT.

The V and J genes are TRBV11-2 and TRBJ1-6, with a tentative D call TRBD1 (6 bases). The CDR3 spans 16 residues. The ends were cut back, 5 bases at V and 2 bases at J, with 13 bases in the middle. Per germline, CDR1 SGHAT and CDR2 FQNNGV. CDR3 amino acids: CASSPWQGPYNSPLHF. Written as DNA, the CDR3 is TGTGCCAGCAGCCCCTGGCAGGGGCCCTATAATTCACCCCTCCACTTT.

This chain connects TRBV7-6 to TRBJ2-7, with unresolved D. This CDR3 has 12 residues. Trimming cost V 0 bases and J 5 bases, with 5 bases left between them. The germline gives CDR1 SGHVS, CDR2 FNYEAQ. The CDR3 coding sequence is TGTGCCAGCAGCTTAGCTTCGGACGAGCAGTACTTC. Translation: CASSLASDEQYF. The whole variable domain, filled in from reference TRBV7-6 and TRBJ2-7, reads GAGVSQSPRYKVTKRGQDVALRCDPISGHVSLYWYRQALGQGPEFLTYFNYEAQQDKSGLPNDRFSAERPEGSISTLTIQRTEQRDSAMYRCASSLASDEQYFGPGTRLTVT.

The CDR3 DNA reads as TGCGCCAGCAGCGGCCTGGGAGGTCCGGGGATCAAGTTCGAGCAGTACTTC. It specifies CASSGLGGPGIKFEQYF. The chain combines TRBV5-1 with TRBJ2-7; TRBD2 is a possible D gene (6 bases). With 4 bases removed from V and 6 bases from J, the gap between germline ends came to 26 bases. The germline V gene encodes CDR1 SGHRS and CDR2 YFSETQ. This CDR3 has 17 amino acids.

The rearrangement uses TRBV7-9 and TRBJ2-2; D may be TRBD2 (5 bases). The CDR3 contains 15 residues. Germline CDR1 is SEHNR and CDR2 is FQNEAQ (reference sequence). V was trimmed by 0 bases and J by 4 bases, leaving 9 bases between them. CDR3 in amino acids: CASSLAPRGTGELFF. Written as DNA, the CDR3 is TGTGCCAGCAGCTTAGCACCTCGGGGCACCGGGGAGCTGTTTTTT.

The V call is TRBV5-5, the J call TRBJ1-1; 7 nucleotides align to TRBD1. The CDR3 extends over 14 amino acids. V lost 4 bases to trimming and J lost 4 bases; unmatched junction nucleotides: 7. Germline V lookup: CDR1 SGHKS, CDR2 YYEKEE (reference sequence). The CDR3 loop is CASSLTGPGTEAFF. The CDR3 bases are TGTGCCAGCAGCCTGACAGGGCCGGGCACTGAAGCTTTCTTT.

The chain combines TRBV29-1 with TRBJ1-1; 9 positions match TRBD1. CDR1 and CDR2 (germline): SQVTM, ANQGSEA. CDR3 size: 14 residues. V lost 7 bases, J lost 6 bases, and 12 bases stayed unmatched. CDR3 sequence reads: CSGQNRGLLAEAFF. The CDR3 DNA is TGCAGCGGACAAAACAGGGGGCTGTTGGCTGAAGCTTTCTTT.

This clone was seen a single time. The rearrangement joins TRBV6-5 to TRBJ1-2; 9 positions match TRBD1. Germline loops: CDR1 MNHEY, CDR2 SVGAGI. CDR3 length equals 15 residues. Losses at the gene ends were 1 base for V and 4 bases for J; bases not matched to a gene: 4. CDR3 region: CASSYWGQGPYGYTF. CDR3 nucleotides: TGTGCCAGCAGTTACTGGGGACAGGGCCCCTATGGCTACACCTTC.

V is TRBV6-1 and J is TRBJ2-7, with 9 nucleotides matching TRBD2. CDR3 length: 15 amino acids. Per the germline V gene, CDR1 is MNHNS and CDR2 is SASEGT. The ends lost 4 bases at V and 9 bases at J; junction bases unmatched: 13. The CDR3 DNA is TGTGCCAGCAGTGCGAGCGCGGGGGGGGCGTTGGTGCAGTACTTC. Encoded protein: CASSASAGGALVQYF.

The rearrangement links TRBV7-6 to TRBJ2-3; the match to TRBD2 covers 8 bases. This CDR3 spans 19 amino acids. After removal of 1 base from V and 1 base from J, the junction contained 13 bases not matched to a gene. Germline V gene data show CDR1 as SGHVS and CDR2 as FNYEAQ. CDR3 sequence: CASSLGPGGGGLRTDTQYF. DNA for the CDR3: TGTGCCAGCAGCTTAGGCCCCGGGGGCGGGGGGCTACGCACAGATACGCAGTATTTT.

The chain employs TRBV10-2 and TRBJ2-2; 9 bases are shared with TRBD1. This CDR3 has 16 residues. CDR1 is WSHSY and CDR2 is SAAADI in the germline V gene. V trimming: 3 bases; J trimming: 8 bases; junction bases outside the gene matches: 10. The DNA for the CDR3 is TGCGCCAGCAGTGAAGTTGGGACAGGGCTTGGAGGGGAGCTGTTTTTT. Amino acid sequence: CASSEVGTGLGGELFF.

This sequence joins TRBV9 and TRBJ1-2; unclear D gene. CDR1 is SGDLS, CDR2 YYNGEE, per germline. Trimming stripped 4 bases from V and 0 bases from J, with 16 bases between. The CDR3 length is 16 residues. In DNA, the CDR3 is TGTGCCAGCAGCTCCGGAGGAACAGTCGCTAACTATGGCTACACCTTC. This encodes CASSSGGTVANYGYTF.

This sequence joins TRBV7-6 and TRBJ1-6, with TRBD1 matching 7 bases. CDR3 length equals 16 residues. J lost 3 bases, V lost 5 bases, and 7 bases had no gene match. Germline CDR1 is SGHVS and CDR2 is FNYEAQ. The CDR3 region is CASSPGQRLYNSPLHF. CDR3 in DNA: TGTGCCAGCAGCCCGGGACAGCGTCTCTATAATTCACCCCTCCACTTT.

The chain recombines TRBV28 with TRBJ2-3; the match to TRBD2 covers 11 bases. Germline V gene lookup returns CDR1 MDHEN and CDR2 SYDVKM. V gave up 4 bases and J gave up 2 bases; unmatched junction bases: 5. This CDR3 region has 16 residues. In nucleotides, the CDR3 is TGTGCCAGCAGTTACGCGGGACTAGCGGTCACAGATACGCAGTATTTT. This translates into CASSYAGLAVTDTQYF.

This clone was counted only a few times. The rearrangement joins TRBV5-4 to TRBJ2-7, with 7 bases lining up with TRBD1. This CDR3 region has 14 residues. With V trimmed by 0 bases and J by 5 bases, 5 bases remained unmatched. Germline assignment: CDR1 SGHNT and CDR2 YYREEE (reference sequence). CDR3 DNA: TGTGCCAGCAGCTTGGAACAGGGGACCCACGAGCAGTACTTC. Its translation: CASSLEQGTHEQYF.